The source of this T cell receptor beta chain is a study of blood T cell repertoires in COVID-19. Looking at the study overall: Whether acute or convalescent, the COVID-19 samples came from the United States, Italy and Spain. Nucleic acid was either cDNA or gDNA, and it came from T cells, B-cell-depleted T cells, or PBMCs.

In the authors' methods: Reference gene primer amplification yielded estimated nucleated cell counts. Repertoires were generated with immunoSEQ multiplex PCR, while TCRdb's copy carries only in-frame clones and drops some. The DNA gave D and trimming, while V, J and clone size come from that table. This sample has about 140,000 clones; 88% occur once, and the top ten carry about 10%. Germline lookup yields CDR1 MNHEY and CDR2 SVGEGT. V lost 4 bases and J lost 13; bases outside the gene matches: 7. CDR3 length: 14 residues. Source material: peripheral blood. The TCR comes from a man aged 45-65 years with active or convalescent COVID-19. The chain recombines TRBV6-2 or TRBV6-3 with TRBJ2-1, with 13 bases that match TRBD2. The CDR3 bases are TGTGCCAGCAGTTCTATGGGGACTAGCGGGACCCAGTTCTTC. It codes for CASSSMGTSGTQFF.